The subject of this entry is one T cell receptor (beta chain). Its antigen remains unknown. One end of the junction varies from germline; a read error may be responsible. In the PCR, 60 Vbeta and 13 Jbeta primers were used. Clones were read by immunoSEQ multiplex PCR, and TCRdb kept only the in-frame ones, dropping some. The top ten clones hold approximately 2% of a sample with under 200,000 clones, around four fifths of them seen once. The data are from a study of cytomegalovirus exposure and HLA in healthy donors. The CDR3 totals 15 residues. CDR1 SGDLS and CDR2 YYNGEE come from the germline V gene. Study observations and caveats: Donor immune exposure was known only as CMV serostatus. Reported results showed that the classifier diagnosed cytomegalovirus status with high specificity and sensitivity. The authors enumerated 150 to 200 TCR beta chains as linked to cytomegalovirus.

The chain is built from TRBV9 and TRBJ2-3, with D maybe TRBD1 (6 bases). This sequence originates from a woman aged 18-29 years in good health and CMV-seronegative. Input material: PBMCs. The CDR3 sequence: CASSVEPLAGDTRYF. The CDR3 DNA reads as TGTGCCAGCAGCGTAGAACCCCTCGCAGGGGATACGCGGTATTTT. The full variable domain, its missing parts supplied by reference TRBV9 and TRBJ2-3, is DSGVTQTPKHLITATGQRVTLRCSPRSGDLSVYWYQQSLDQGLQFLIQYYNGEERAKGNILERFSAQQFPDLHSELNLSSLELGDSALYFCASSVEPLAGDTRYFGPGTRLTVL.